These 25 T cell receptor beta chains share one sample of origin, sequenced in a study of cytomegalovirus exposure and HLA in healthy donors. PCR used 60 Vbeta primers and 13 Jbeta primers. The method was immunoSEQ multiplex PCR; TCRdb's version includes in-frame clones alone and lacks a portion of them. The table shows 150,000 to 200,000 clones, with around 90% occurring only once. Source material: PBMCs. These receptors were collected from a woman between 25 and 40 years old in good health and CMV-seronegative.

The genes are TRBV5-1 and TRBJ1-2; 8 positions match TRBD1. Per germline, CDR1 SGHRS and CDR2 YFSETQ. J gave up 7 bases and V 4 bases, and 12 bases lay outside the gene matches. The CDR3 contains 15 residues. The CDR3: CASSPRTGSEGGYTF. CDR3 DNA sequence: TGCGCCAGCAGCCCACGGACAGGGTCCGAAGGTGGCTACACCTTC.

CDR3 in amino acids: CASSLVLLREATDTQYF. CDR3 DNA: TGTGCCAGCAGCTTAGTTCTTCTTCGGGAGGCCACAGATACGCAGTATTTT. The chain couples TRBV7-9 to TRBJ2-3; 7 bases align to TRBD2. This CDR3 is built from 17 residues. With 1 base clipped from V and 2 bases from J, the junction kept 9 bases outside the gene matches. CDR1 is SEHNR, CDR2 FQNEAQ, per germline (reference sequence). Complete variable domain (other parts from reference TRBV7-9 and TRBJ2-3): DTGVSQNPRHKITKRGQNVTFRCDPISEHNRLYWYRQTLGQGPEFLTYFQNEAQLEKSRLLSDRFSAERPKGSFSTLEIQRTEQGDSAMYLCASSLVLLREATDTQYFGPGTRLTVL.

This clone was seen a handful of times. The genes are TRBV27 and TRBJ1-1, with a weak D call TRBD1 (5 bases). The CDR3 loop spans 15 amino acids. From germline, CDR1 is MNHEY and CDR2 SMNVEV (reference sequence). Trimming left V 3 bases short and J 0 bases short, with 11 bases between. Here the CDR3 DNA reads TGTGCCAGCAGTTTCCTGGGGACTATGAACACTGAAGCTTTCTTT. It codes for CASSFLGTMNTEAFF.

CDR3 protein: CASSPLGTGSEKLFF. For the CDR3, the DNA is TGTGCCAGCAGTCCTCTAGGGACAGGGTCTGAAAAACTGTTTTTT. The chain couples TRBV2 to TRBJ1-4, with TRBD1 matching over 9 bases. CDR1 and CDR2 (germline): SNHLY, FYNNEI. J lost 7 bases, V lost 5 bases, and 8 bases had no gene match. The length of the CDR3 is 15 residues.

As concerns this clone: An end of the junction differs from the germline gene, which may be a read error. The gene calls are TRBV11-2 and TRBJ1-3, with TRBD1 matching over 7 bases. Germline V gene lookup returns CDR1 SGHAT and CDR2 FQNNGV. CDR3 size: 14 residues. The CDR3 DNA is TGTGCCAGCAGCATAGACAGGGCTGGAAACACCATATATTTT. Amino acid sequence: CASSIDRAGNTIYF. The full variable domain, with the rest looked up from reference TRBV11-2 and TRBJ1-3, is EAGVAQSPRYKIIEKRQSVAFWCNPISGHATLYWYQQILGQGPKLLIQFQNNGVVDDSQLPKDRFSAERLKGVDSTLKIQPAKLEDSAVYLCASSIDRAGNTIYFGEGSWLTVV.

V gene TRBV11-2 combines with J gene TRBJ2-2; D possibly corresponds to TRBD1 (6 bases). V was clipped by 4 bases and J by 5 bases, with 11 bases between them. This CDR3 is built from 14 residues. Germline V gene data show CDR1 as SGHAT and CDR2 as FQNNGV. This CDR3 reads CASSSQGKTGELFF. In DNA form, the CDR3 reads TGTGCCAGCAGCTCCCAGGGGAAAACCGGGGAGCTGTTTTTT. Supplemented by reference TRBV11-2 and TRBJ2-2, the full variable domain reads EAGVAQSPRYKIIEKRQSVAFWCNPISGHATLYWYQQILGQGPKLLIQFQNNGVVDDSQLPKDRFSAERLKGVDSTLKIQPAKLEDSAVYLCASSSQGKTGELFFGEGSRLTVL.

The chain links TRBV5-6 to TRBJ1-2; 9 bases agree with TRBD1. The J segment lost 4 bases and the V segment lost 4 bases, leaving 5 bases of the junction unmatched. Germline CDR1 SGHDT, CDR2 YYEEEE. This CDR3 is 14 amino acids long. The CDR3 region is CASSVGQGLYGYTF. Here the CDR3 DNA reads TGTGCCAGCAGCGTGGGACAGGGCCTCTATGGCTACACCTTC.

This rearrangement joins TRBV19 to TRBJ1-2; 7 nucleotides match TRBD1. This CDR3 is 14 amino acids long. Germline-derived CDR1 and CDR2 are LNHDA and SQIVND (reference sequence). Trimming removed 7 bases from V and 0 bases from J; junction bases left unmatched: 5. DNA for the CDR3: TGTGCCAGTACTGGACAGGACCCTAACTATGGCTACACCTTC. It specifies CASTGQDPNYGYTF.

On this clone itself: This same CDR3 is encoded by further DNA sequences in the sample. The chain has TRBV5-1 and TRBJ1-1; weak D call: TRBD1 (6 bases). Germline V lookup: CDR1 SGHRS, CDR2 YFSETQ. The ends were cut back, 4 bases at V and 1 base at J, with 11 bases in the middle. The length of the CDR3 is 14 residues. DNA of the CDR3: TGCGCCAGCAGCCTGGGACAAACGAACACTGAAGCTTTCTTT. This sequence encodes CASSLGQTNTEAFF.

This clone occurred once. This chain connects TRBV15 to TRBJ1-1; 8 bases agree with TRBD1. J gave up 0 bases and V 0 bases, and 9 bases lay outside the gene matches. Germline CDR1 reads LNHNV; CDR2 reads YYDKDF (reference sequence). The CDR3 length is 18 residues. The CDR3 nucleotides read TGTGCCACCAGCAGAGATACACGGACAGGGCGCCTGAACACTGAAGCTTTCTTT. Its translation is CATSRDTRTGRLNTEAFF.

The chain couples TRBV7-2 to TRBJ2-7, with 7 bases that match TRBD1. This CDR3 region has 14 residues. Germline V gene sequence: CDR1 SGHTA, CDR2 FQGNSA. Germline trimming cut 1 base from V and 6 bases from J; bases unmatched to any gene: 6. As DNA, the CDR3 is TGTGCCAGCAGCTTAGTCGGACAGGTCTCCGAGCAGTACTTC. Translating gives CASSLVGQVSEQYF.

The chain employs TRBV9 and TRBJ1-4; possible D gene TRBD1, 6 bases. CDR3 length equals 13 residues. Germline V lookup: CDR1 SGDLS, CDR2 YYNGEE. V gave up 3 bases and J gave up 11 bases, with 14 bases separating them. The CDR3 here is CASSGGPGPKLFF. The CDR3 region has the DNA TGTGCCAGCAGCGGGGGGCCAGGTCCGAAACTGTTTTTT.

This chain links TRBV28 with TRBJ1-1; 10 bases agree with TRBD1. Germline V gives CDR1 MDHEN, CDR2 SYDVKM. Trimming cost V 5 bases and J 1 base; bases outside gene matches: 10. The CDR3 contains 17 residues. CDR3 loop: CASSDRDRGGGNTEAFF. As DNA, the CDR3 is TGTGCCAGCAGTGACCGGGACAGGGGTGGGGGGAACACTGAAGCTTTCTTT.

The genes are TRBV7-2 and TRBJ2-5; TRBD2 matches at 11 bases. V gave up 5 bases and J gave up 0 bases; unmatched junction bases: 8. The germline V gene has CDR1 SGHTA and CDR2 FQGNSA. CDR3 length: 17 residues. Here the CDR3 DNA reads TGTGCCAGCAGCCTAAGGCTAGCGGGAGGTAACCAAGAGACCCAGTACTTC. It yields the protein CASSLRLAGGNQETQYF.

CDR3 loop: CASRPGQGITDTQYF. CDR3 in DNA: TGCGCCAGCAGACCGGGACAGGGGATCACAGATACGCAGTATTTT. This chain joins TRBV5-1 and TRBJ2-3; 10 bases match TRBD1. This CDR3 region has 15 residues. Trimming cost V 5 bases and J 2 bases; bases outside gene matches: 5. Germline values: CDR1 SGHRS, CDR2 YFSETQ.

The J gene is TRBJ2-5, the V gene TRBV7-2; a weak D match, TRBD2 (6 bases). The germline V and J ends were trimmed by 3 bases and 5 bases, with 16 bases remaining between them. Germline V lookup: CDR1 SGHTA, CDR2 FQGNSA. This CDR3 contains 15 residues. The chain's CDR3 is CASSLGTWDPETQYF. CDR3 coding DNA: TGTGCCAGCAGCTTGGGGACTTGGGACCCGGAGACCCAGTACTTC.

This sequence joins TRBV5-1 and TRBJ2-1; D gene ambiguous. Germline V gene data show CDR1 as SGHRS and CDR2 as YFSETQ. There are 16 residues in the CDR3. V was pared by 1 base and J by 0 bases, with 11 bases between. The chain's CDR3 is CASSLSGVYSYNEQFF. In DNA, the CDR3 is TGCGCCAGCAGCTTGTCAGGCGTCTACTCCTACAATGAGCAGTTCTTC.

J is TRBJ1-4 and V is TRBV4-1, with 7 bases lining up with TRBD1. This CDR3 is 19 amino acids long. V shed 2 bases, J shed 7 bases, and the junction held 19 bases outside the gene matches. Germline V gene lookup returns CDR1 MGHRA and CDR2 YSYEKL. The CDR3 loop is CASSQPLDLGGRGGEKLFF. In DNA form, the CDR3 reads TGCGCCAGCAGCCAACCCTTAGATCTAGGGGGCCGGGGGGGTGAAAAACTGTTTTTT.

The gene calls are TRBV6-1 and TRBJ2-2, with D maybe TRBD2 (5 bases). This CDR3 spans 12 amino acids. The V and J ends lost 11 bases and 6 bases respectively, with 13 bases between them. Germline loops: CDR1 MNHNS, CDR2 SASEGT. Here the CDR3 reads CAGHSGAGELFF. DNA for the CDR3: TGTGCCGGGCACTCCGGGGCCGGGGAGCTGTTTTTT.

This sequence joins TRBV9 and TRBJ1-5; no clear D gene. The CDR3 consists of 14 residues. V was clipped by 0 bases and J by 7 bases, with 11 bases between them. In germline, CDR1 is SGDLS, CDR2 YYNGEE. CDR3 sequence reads: CASSVVPSGQPQHF. The CDR3 DNA sequence: TGTGCCAGCAGCGTAGTCCCCTCGGGGCAGCCCCAGCATTTT.

The table lists this clone with a few counts. This chain connects TRBV6-1 to TRBJ1-1, with D unclear. The CDR3 is 13 amino acids. The germline V gene has CDR1 MNHNS and CDR2 SASEGT. V gave up 5 bases and J gave up 1 base, with 8 bases separating them. In DNA, the CDR3 is TGTGCCAGCAGTTCCCTAGGGAACACTGAAGCTTTCTTT. This codes for CASSSLGNTEAFF.

This clone is a singleton in its sample. The chain couples TRBV27 to TRBJ2-2, with 9 positions matching TRBD1. Germline lookup yields CDR1 MNHEY and CDR2 SMNVEV (reference sequence). There are 17 residues in the CDR3. The junction had 13 bases not matched to a gene; V was cut back by 7 bases and J by 4 bases. For the CDR3, the DNA is TGTGCCAGCACCGCTTTGACCGGGACAGGGATCACCGGGGAGCTGTTTTTT. As protein: CASTALTGTGITGELFF.

The chain recombines TRBV19 with TRBJ2-2; D gene unclear. This CDR3 is built from 16 residues. Trimming removed 4 bases from V and 0 bases from J, with 12 bases in between. Germline CDR1 reads LNHDA; CDR2 reads SQIVND (reference sequence). The CDR3 DNA reads as TGTGCCAGTAGTAACTCACGCGGTTCGAACACCGGGGAGCTGTTTTTT. Translation gives CASSNSRGSNTGELFF.

The V and J genes are TRBV7-2 and TRBJ2-5, with 9 bases aligning to TRBD1. The CDR3 has 14 amino acids. Germline V gene lookup returns CDR1 SGHTA and CDR2 FQGNSA. Trimming removed 6 bases from V and 5 bases from J; junction bases left unmatched: 7. CDR3 sequence (DNA): TGTGCCAGCAGGGACAGGGGTTGGGAGGAGACCCAGTACTTC. Translation gives CASRDRGWEETQYF. The complete variable domain, with remaining parts taken from reference TRBV7-2 and TRBJ2-5, reads GAGVSQSPSNKVTEKGKDVELRCDPISGHTALYWYRQSLGQGLEFLIYFQGNSAPDKSGLPSDRFSAERTGGSVSTLTIQRTQQEDSAVYLCASRDRGWEETQYFGPGTRLLVL.

This chain's CDR3 is CASSQGSGSTEAFF. CDR3 DNA sequence: TGTGCCAGCAGCCAAGGGTCGGGGAGCACTGAAGCTTTCTTT. The V and J genes are TRBV14 and TRBJ1-1, with D hard to call. V shed 1 base and J shed 4 bases, with 10 bases lying between them. The V gene's germline CDR1 is SGHDN and CDR2 FVKESK. The CDR3 consists of 14 residues. Full variable domain (outside the CDR3, taken from reference TRBV14 and TRBJ1-1): EAGVTQFPSHSVIEKGQTVTLRCDPISGHDNLYWYRRVMGKEIKFLLHFVKESKQDESGMPNNRFLAERTGGTYSTLKVQPAELEDSGVYFCASSQGSGSTEAFFGQGTRLTVV.